This T cell receptor (beta chain) was identified in a study of beta chain features in type 1 diabetes. The wider study: Sorted cells examined across all samples numbered roughly 100 million. Study results and limitations: Moderate yet significant TCRB CDR3 shortening was seen in Type 1 diabetes patients in all four CD4+ subsets.

This clone was seen a handful of times. What it binds is unknown. The study reverse transcribed the entire isolated RNA, so it sequenced expressed TCRB transcripts. The protocol was immunoSEQ multiplex PCR, while the TCRdb copy is restricted to in-frame clones and leaves out a portion. The profile covers 450,000 or so clones, with 11% appearing a single time and about 0.042% taken by the ten largest. Every single donor gave one heparinised blood draw, and these averaged approximately 110 mL. A CD45RO/CCR7/CD25/CD127/CD95/CD27 panel sorted naive, central memory, regulatory and stem cell-like memory CD4+ cells. The CDR3 runs to 14 residues. From germline, CDR1 is KGHSH and CDR2 LQKENI. V was clipped by 2 bases and J by 1 base, with 8 bases between them.

The specimen sequenced was naive CD4+ T cells from blood. The receptor comes from a woman under 30 in good health. J is TRBJ1-1 and V is TRBV18, with D perhaps matching TRBD1 (5 bases). CDR3 amino acids: CASSPIGANTEAFF. CDR3 DNA sequence: TGTGCCAGCTCACCAATAGGGGCGAACACTGAAGCTTTCTTT. The complete variable domain, with remaining parts taken from reference TRBV18 and TRBJ1-1, reads NAGVMQNPRHLVRRRGQEARLRCSPMKGHSHVYWYRQLPEEGLKFMVYLQKENIIDESGMPKERFSAEFPKEGPSILRIQQVVRGDSAAYFCASSPIGANTEAFFGQGTRLTVV.